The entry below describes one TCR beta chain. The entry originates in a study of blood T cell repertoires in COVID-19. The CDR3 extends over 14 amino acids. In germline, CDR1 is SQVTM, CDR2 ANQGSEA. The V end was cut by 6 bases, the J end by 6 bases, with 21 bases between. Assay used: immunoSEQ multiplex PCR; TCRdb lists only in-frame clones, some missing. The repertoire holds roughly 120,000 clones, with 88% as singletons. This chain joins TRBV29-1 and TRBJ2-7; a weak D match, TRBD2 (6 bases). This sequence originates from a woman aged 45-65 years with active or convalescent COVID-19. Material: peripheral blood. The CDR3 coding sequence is TGCAGCGTAGGGGACTCACTCTCGGGGCTCGAGCAGTACTTC. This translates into CSVGDSLSGLEQYF.